Given below is one TCR beta chain in context. The entry originates in a study of CD8 T cells in Susac syndrome. Random hexamers primed reverse transcription of roughly 0.5 to 1 ug RNA. The method of amplification for TCR beta CDR3 was immunoSEQ multiplex PCR, covering 54 Vbeta and 13 Jbeta. TCRdb analysed the immunoSEQ multiplex PCR reads with MiXCR anew, one entry per CDR3 protein. Altogether approximately 300,000 distinct CDR3 sequences are present, about 82% being singletons, with the ten largest covering 0.21%. Control patients had untreated stable or active relapsing-remitting multiple sclerosis by revised McDonald criteria. Negative isolation yielded CD8+ and CD4+ T cells; FACS enriched TEMRA cells. The ends lost 4 bases at V and 4 bases at J; junction bases unmatched: 5. The CDR3 has 14 residues. From germline, CDR1 is MNHEY and CDR2 SMNVEV (reference sequence).

The V call is TRBV27, the J call TRBJ2-7; TRBD2 matches 9 bases. Sequencing was carried out using CD8+ T cells from PBMCs. The origin of this receptor is a human donor with multiple sclerosis. CDR3 sequence reads: CASSYSGRRYEQYF. The CDR3 DNA reads as TGTGCCAGCAGTTACAGCGGGAGGCGGTACGAGCAGTACTTC.